One and the same sample provided the 21 T cell receptor beta chains below, sequenced in a study of T-cell memory formation after mild COVID-19 (dated by TCRdb to the early 2020s). Library generation was performed with 5' RACE. Sequenced using an Illumina NovaSeq 6000. Using fastp trimming at Q25 and MiXCR clonotype assembly, TCRdb reanalyzed the public sequencing data and kept in-frame beta chains. Merged by CDR3 protein, the rows form single entries marked with the most common genes and DNA. This sample gives over 450,000 distinct CDR3 sequences in total; roughly 20% of them show up just once. The ten largest make up about an eighth of the sample. Sequencing was done on a sample of PBMCs or a T cell subset sorted from them (not recorded which). These receptors originate from an adult woman who had mild COVID-19 (a few samples of this study predate the infection). The sample titles of this study are shuffled in the database, so cell type and time point are left out; the donor was told from shared clones.

The V gene is TRBV30, the J gene TRBJ1-1; the D is unclear. Per the germline V gene, CDR1 is GTSNPN and CDR2 is SVGIG (reference sequence). V gave up 1 base and J gave up 0 bases, with 12 bases separating them. The CDR3 sequence is 15 residues long. For the CDR3, the DNA is TGTGCCTGGAGTGCGACCGGGAAATTGAACACTGAAGCTTTCTTT. Protein sequence: CAWSATGKLNTEAFF.

The chain couples TRBV5-1 to TRBJ2-7; D is ambiguous. V was cut by 4 bases and J by 4 bases, with 12 bases left in between. The CDR3 has 13 residues. Germline lookup yields CDR1 SGHRS and CDR2 YFSETQ. Here the CDR3 reads CASSPGERYEQYF. The CDR3 nucleotides are TGCGCCAGCAGCCCCGGAGAACGTTACGAGCAGTACTTC.

This clonotype was observed a few times. The V call is TRBV20-1, the J call TRBJ2-1, with 7 bases lining up with TRBD2. The length of the CDR3 is 14 residues. Germline values: CDR1 DFQATT, CDR2 SNEGSKA (reference sequence). Germline trimming cut 6 bases from V and 5 bases from J; bases unmatched to any gene: 10. The CDR3: CSATGRESNNEQFF. For the CDR3, the DNA is TGCAGTGCCACCGGGCGGGAGAGTAACAATGAGCAGTTCTTC.

The rearrangement joins TRBV5-6 to TRBJ2-1; 9 nucleotides match TRBD2. V dropped 4 bases and J dropped 3; count of bases not matched to a gene: 8. Germline V gene lookup returns CDR1 SGHDT and CDR2 YYEEEE. The CDR3 runs to 16 residues. The CDR3 loop reads CASSRGGSGSYNEQFF. The DNA for the CDR3 is TGTGCCAGCAGCCGGGGGGGTAGCGGGAGCTACAATGAGCAGTTCTTC.

This clonotype was observed a few times. V gene TRBV5-1 combines with J gene TRBJ1-2; unclear D gene. The CDR3 consists of 12 residues. Trimming took 4 bases from V and 4 from J, leaving 8 bases between them. Germline V gene sequence: CDR1 SGHRS, CDR2 YFSETQ. The CDR3 DNA sequence: TGCGCCAGCAGCGCGTCCCTCTATGGCTACACCTTC. It is translated as CASSASLYGYTF.

This clonotype was counted ten times or more. The rearrangement joins TRBV7-6 to TRBJ2-1; D is perhaps TRBD1 (6 bases). The V end was cut by 5 bases, the J end by 0 bases, with 11 bases between. There are 15 residues in the CDR3. Germline V gives CDR1 SGHVS, CDR2 FNYEAQ. The DNA for the CDR3 is TGTGCCAGCAGCGCCGGACAGAGCTCCTACAATGAGCAGTTCTTC. Protein product: CASSAGQSSYNEQFF.

The CDR3 spells CSVDRRLAGGSEQFF. The CDR3 coding sequence is TGCAGCGTAGACCGAAGACTAGCGGGAGGCAGTGAGCAGTTCTTC. The V gene is TRBV29-1, the J gene TRBJ2-1; 13 bases agree with TRBD2. The CDR3 is made up of 15 amino acids. Germline V gene data show CDR1 as SQVTM and CDR2 as ANQGSEA. After removal of 6 bases from V and 9 bases from J, the junction contained 11 bases not matched to a gene.

The rearrangement joins TRBV11-2 to TRBJ2-1; D unresolved. Germline CDR1 SGHAT, CDR2 FQNNGV. The ends were cut back, 1 base at V and 0 bases at J, with 10 bases in the middle. The CDR3 extends over 16 amino acids. The CDR3, as DNA: TGTGCCAGCAGCTTAGGGTTGTTGAGCTCCTACAATGAGCAGTTCTTC. Its protein product is CASSLGLLSSYNEQFF.

The gene calls are TRBV12-3 or TRBV12-4 and TRBJ1-5; 7 bases line up with TRBD1. V shed 4 bases and J 4 bases; nucleotides not matched to a gene: 4. The CDR3 spans 14 residues. In DNA, the CDR3 is TGTGCCAGCAGTTCCCAGACAGGGAATCAGCCCCAGCATTTT. The encoded protein is CASSSQTGNQPQHF.

This clonotype was found a few times. The chain has TRBV19 and TRBJ2-5, with D unclear. The CDR3 length is 13 residues. Trimming stripped 7 bases from V and 2 bases from J, with 11 bases between. Germline V gene data show CDR1 as LNHDA and CDR2 as SQIVND (reference sequence). CDR3 DNA: TGTGCCAGTAAGCCGACCACTCAAGAGACCCAGTACTTC. Residues: CASKPTTQETQYF.

This rearrangement joins TRBV7-9 to TRBJ2-3; maybe TRBD2 (6 bases). Trimming removed 1 base from V and 3 bases from J, with 11 bases in between. This CDR3 is built from 15 residues. CDR1 and CDR2 from the germline V gene are SEHNR and FQNEAQ (reference sequence). Here the CDR3 reads CASSLEGGMTDTQYF. CDR3 bases: TGTGCCAGCAGCTTAGAAGGCGGGATGACAGATACGCAGTATTTT.

For the CDR3, the DNA is TGTGCCAGCACCGATCGGACTAGCGGGAGAGGAGGAGGGGCCAACGTCCTGACTTTC. Residues: CASTDRTSGRGGGANVLTF. The chain is built from TRBV9 and TRBJ2-6, with TRBD2 matching 13 bases. This CDR3 spans 19 amino acids. Per germline, CDR1 SGDLS and CDR2 YYNGEE. Trimming at V came to 6 bases and at J to 4 bases, leaving 13 bases not matched to a gene. Full variable domain (remainder filled in from reference TRBV9 and TRBJ2-6): DSGVTQTPKHLITATGQRVTLRCSPRSGDLSVYWYQQSLDQGLQFLIQYYNGEERAKGNILERFSAQQFPDLHSELNLSSLELGDSALYFCASTDRTSGRGGGANVLTFGAGSRLTVL.

The chain joins TRBV15 to TRBJ2-7, with TRBD1 identical over 9 bases. This CDR3 is built from 14 residues. CDR1 LNHNV and CDR2 YYDKDF come from the germline V gene (reference sequence). Trimming removed 7 bases from V and 2 bases from J; junction bases left unmatched: 6. The CDR3 DNA is TGTGCCACCAACATCGGACAGGGGCCCTACGAGCAGTACTTC. It translates to CATNIGQGPYEQYF.

The chain links TRBV27 to TRBJ2-7, with D tentatively TRBD2 (7 bases). The ends were cut back, 5 bases at V and 4 bases at J, with 15 bases in the middle. This CDR3 has 14 residues. Germline V gene lookup returns CDR1 MNHEY and CDR2 SMNVEV (reference sequence). The CDR3 nucleotides are TGTGCCAGCAGTCACGGGGGGCCGGAGTACGAGCAGTACTTC. It yields the protein CASSHGGPEYEQYF.

This clonotype occurred a few times. This chain connects TRBV9 to TRBJ2-2, with D maybe TRBD2 (6 bases). The germline CDR1 and CDR2 sequences are SGDLS and YYNGEE. V shed 7 bases and J shed 0 bases, with 10 bases lying between them. CDR3 length: 14 residues. The DNA of the CDR3 is TGTGCCAGCGGAAGACTAGCGAACACCGGGGAGCTGTTTTTT. Translation gives CASGRLANTGELFF.

The sample holds a few counts of this clonotype. V gene TRBV7-9 combines with J gene TRBJ2-2, with 8 bases identical to TRBD1. The CDR3 is 16 residues long. Germline CDR1 and CDR2: SEHNR and FQNEAQ (reference sequence). The junction had 12 bases not matched to a gene; V was cut back by 6 bases and J by 6 bases. The CDR3 region has the DNA TGTGCCAGCAGGAAACGTCAGGGGGCAGAATCCGGGGAGCTGTTTTTT. Its protein product is CASRKRQGAESGELFF.

This sequence joins TRBV4-1 and TRBJ2-6; no reliable D call. The germline V gene encodes CDR1 MGHRA and CDR2 YSYEKL. V lost 2 bases and J 5 bases, leaving 10 bases between the germline ends. The CDR3 totals 15 residues. The CDR3 DNA follows: TGCGCCAGCAGCCAAAGCAGTCTTTGGGCCAACGTCCTGACTTTC. This translates into CASSQSSLWANVLTF.

This clonotype was picked up a small number of times. This chain joins TRBV20-1 and TRBJ1-1, with no clear D. The ends were cut back, 6 bases at V and 0 bases at J, with 5 bases in the middle. This CDR3 is 11 amino acids long. Germline V gives CDR1 DFQATT, CDR2 SNEGSKA (reference sequence). The CDR3 coding sequence is TGCAGTGCCCCAATGAACACTGAAGCTTTCTTT. It yields the protein CSAPMNTEAFF.

This clonotype was seen a few times. The chain is built from TRBV18 and TRBJ2-3; no definite D call. CDR3 length: 14 residues. CDR1 is KGHSH, CDR2 LQKENI, per germline. V lost 6 bases, J lost 2 bases, and 12 bases lay in between. The DNA of the CDR3 is TGTGCCAGCTCGCCAAACACCTTCACAGATACGCAGTATTTT. It specifies CASSPNTFTDTQYF.

The chain joins TRBV15 to TRBJ2-7; D perhaps matches TRBD2 (6 bases). CDR1 and CDR2 from the germline V gene are LNHNV and YYDKDF (reference sequence). Trimming stripped 0 bases from V and 2 bases from J, with 8 bases between. The CDR3 is made up of 14 amino acids. Here the CDR3 reads CATSREGGTYEQYF. As DNA, the CDR3 is TGTGCCACCAGCAGAGAGGGGGGAACCTACGAGCAGTACTTC.

The chain combines TRBV5-5 with TRBJ1-5, with TRBD1 identical over 8 bases. The CDR3 extends over 16 amino acids. CDR1 and CDR2 from the germline V gene are SGHKS and YYEKEE (reference sequence). With V trimmed by 6 bases and J by 2 bases, 10 bases remained unmatched. CDR3 sequence: CASTYLPGQGNQPQHF. CDR3 in DNA: TGTGCCAGCACCTACCTACCGGGACAGGGCAATCAGCCCCAGCATTTT.